Shown below are 7 T cell receptor beta chains from a single sample sequenced in a study of T-cell memory formation after mild COVID-19. From the 5' RACE reads, TCRdb called clonotypes with MiXCR, one entry per CDR3 protein. The profile shows 400,000 to 500,000 distinct CDR3 sequences, approximately 25% of them singletons. The source material was PBMCs or a T cell subset sorted from them (not recorded which). The source of these receptors is an adult woman who had mild COVID-19 (a few samples of this study predate the infection). Cell type and time point are not known.

This clonotype was observed many times. The rearrangement uses TRBV11-2 and TRBJ2-7; TRBD1 agrees at 7 bases. The CDR3 has 15 residues. V dropped 0 bases and J dropped 7; count of bases not matched to a gene: 9. Germline loops: CDR1 SGHAT, CDR2 FQNNGV. The CDR3 loop reads CASSLEGQPPAEQYF. CDR3 DNA sequence: TGTGCCAGCAGCTTAGAGGGACAGCCGCCGGCGGAGCAGTACTTC.

The rearrangement joins TRBV20-1 to TRBJ1-5, with 10 bases matching TRBD1. This CDR3 comprises 16 residues. The germline gives CDR1 DFQATT, CDR2 SNEGSKA (reference sequence). V trimming: 5 bases; J trimming: 0 bases; junction bases outside the gene matches: 7. The CDR3 nucleotides are TGCAGTGCTGAGGGACAGGGGTACTATAGCAATCAGCCCCAGCATTTT. Translated, it gives CSAEGQGYYSNQPQHF.

The V call is TRBV6-2 or TRBV6-3, the J call TRBJ2-5; 11 bases fit TRBD1. Germline CDR1 reads MNHEY; CDR2 reads SVGEGT. V gave up 3 bases and J gave up 5 bases; unmatched junction bases: 5. The CDR3 is made up of 15 amino acids. CDR3 loop: CASSYVDRGLETQYF. The CDR3, as DNA: TGTGCCAGCAGTTATGTGGACAGGGGGCTGGAGACCCAGTACTTC.

The genes are TRBV5-1 and TRBJ2-7, with 8 bases aligning to TRBD1. The CDR3 totals 13 residues. Germline V gene sequence: CDR1 SGHRS, CDR2 YFSETQ. With 4 bases clipped from V and 6 bases from J, the junction kept 6 bases outside the gene matches. The CDR3 nucleotides are TGCGCCAGCAGCGTAGACAGGGGTGGCGAGCAGTACTTC. Its protein product is CASSVDRGGEQYF. The full variable domain, in which reference TRBV5-1 and TRBJ2-7 provide the parts outside the CDR3, is KAGVTQTPRYLIKTRGQQVTLSCSPISGHRSVSWYQQTPGQGLQFLFEYFSETQRNKGNFPGRFSGRQFSNSRSEMNVSTLELGDSALYLCASSVDRGGEQYFGPGTRLTVT.

V gene TRBV12-3 or TRBV12-4 combines with J gene TRBJ2-4, with 12 bases that match TRBD2. This CDR3 is built from 16 residues. V gave up 6 bases and J gave up 8 bases; unmatched junction bases: 11. DNA for the CDR3: TGTGCCAGCAGCCTAGGACTAGCGGGATGGGGGGACATTCAGTACTTC. Amino acid sequence: CASSLGLAGWGDIQYF.

Only a few counts were recorded for this clonotype. The chain recombines TRBV6-6 with TRBJ2-4, with D uncertain. With 5 bases removed from V and 0 bases from J, the gap between germline ends came to 20 bases. CDR1 and CDR2 (germline): MNHNY, SVGAGI (reference sequence). This CDR3 is built from 18 residues. The CDR3 coding sequence is TGTGCCAGCAGTGACCCCCTGACGAAATCTATAGCCAAAAACATTCAGTACTTC. Its translation is CASSDPLTKSIAKNIQYF.

The sample holds a few counts of this clonotype. The chain employs TRBV24-1 and TRBJ2-1; weak D call: TRBD2 (5 bases). Trimming left V 2 bases short and J 4 bases short, with 11 bases between. In germline, CDR1 is KGHDR, CDR2 SFDVKD. This CDR3 region has 15 residues. This CDR3 reads CATSDSPRRYNEQFF. The CDR3 DNA is TGTGCCACCAGTGATTCTCCCAGGAGGTACAATGAGCAGTTCTTC.